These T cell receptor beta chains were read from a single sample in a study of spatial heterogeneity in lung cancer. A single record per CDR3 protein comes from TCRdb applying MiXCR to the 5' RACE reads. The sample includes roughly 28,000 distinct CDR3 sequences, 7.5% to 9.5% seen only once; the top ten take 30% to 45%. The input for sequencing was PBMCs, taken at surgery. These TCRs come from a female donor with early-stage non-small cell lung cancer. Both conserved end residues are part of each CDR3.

CDR3aa: CASSPTGTWRHEQFF; v_gene: TRBV27; j_gene: TRBJ2-1
CDR3aa: CASSQDLPGAGAVFHEQYF; v_gene: TRBV4-2; j_gene: TRBJ2-7
CDR3aa: CAWSLTGYEQYF; v_gene: TRBV30; j_gene: TRBJ2-7
CDR3aa: CASSYVAGNIVQYF; v_gene: TRBV28; j_gene: TRBJ2-3
CDR3aa: CASSGQGGEKLFF; v_gene: TRBV7-2; j_gene: TRBJ1-4
CDR3aa: CSAIKGNTEAFF; v_gene: TRBV20-1; j_gene: TRBJ1-1
CDR3aa: CASSLGSSLNTQYF; v_gene: TRBV28; j_gene: TRBJ2-3
CDR3aa: CAWSVTRTQYF; v_gene: TRBV30; j_gene: TRBJ2-5
CDR3aa: CSARREPTDTQYF; v_gene: TRBV20-1; j_gene: TRBJ2-3
CDR3aa: CASAGGMETQYF; v_gene: TRBV28; j_gene: TRBJ2-5
CDR3aa: CASSSYTGGNYGYTF; v_gene: TRBV7-8; j_gene: TRBJ1-2
CDR3aa: CASSVYATVGEQFF; v_gene: TRBV9; j_gene: TRBJ2-1
CDR3aa: CASSYGLAGWNEQFF; v_gene: TRBV6-5; j_gene: TRBJ2-1
CDR3aa: CASSQAPTRGETQYF; v_gene: TRBV4-2; j_gene: TRBJ2-5
CDR3aa: CASSQGRAGNEQYF; v_gene: TRBV13; j_gene: TRBJ2-7
CDR3aa: CASSLPGTAETQYF; v_gene: TRBV5-1; j_gene: TRBJ2-5
CDR3aa: CASGYEGGANQPQHF; v_gene: TRBV7-9; j_gene: TRBJ1-5
CDR3aa: CSARTGGRGSPLHF; v_gene: TRBV20-1; j_gene: TRBJ1-6
CDR3aa: CASSQDGGTSAYNEQFF; v_gene: TRBV4-3; j_gene: TRBJ2-1
CDR3aa: CASSLLTDSTDTQYF; v_gene: TRBV7-2; j_gene: TRBJ2-3
CDR3aa: CASSSGFMNTEAFF; v_gene: TRBV7-2; j_gene: TRBJ1-1
CDR3aa: CASSLGTSRSYEQYF; v_gene: TRBV4-2; j_gene: TRBJ2-7
CDR3aa: CASSLVAGINTEAFF; v_gene: TRBV5-1; j_gene: TRBJ1-1
CDR3aa: CASSQGGPGRTGELFF; v_gene: TRBV7-2; j_gene: TRBJ2-2
CDR3aa: CSVGDRTYEQYF; v_gene: TRBV29-1; j_gene: TRBJ2-7
CDR3aa: CSARVPRGNANTGELFF; v_gene: TRBV20-1; j_gene: TRBJ2-2
CDR3aa: CASSTGQGGWNQPQHF; v_gene: TRBV7-8; j_gene: TRBJ1-5
CDR3aa: CASRSGTGKNTEAFF; v_gene: TRBV28; j_gene: TRBJ1-1
CDR3aa: CSARRKDRTTPQETQYF; v_gene: TRBV20-1; j_gene: TRBJ2-5
CDR3aa: CASSLGVNSYNSPLHF; v_gene: TRBV12-3/TRBV12-4; j_gene: TRBJ1-6
CDR3aa: CASSGSSGRTDTQYF; v_gene: TRBV25-1; j_gene: TRBJ2-3
CDR3aa: CASSYRDRGSRYEQYF; v_gene: TRBV7-9; j_gene: TRBJ2-7
CDR3aa: CASSQVERTDTQYF; v_gene: TRBV14; j_gene: TRBJ2-3
CDR3aa: CASRRAGTDNEKLFF; v_gene: TRBV19; j_gene: TRBJ1-4
CDR3aa: CASSPSVNQPQHF; v_gene: TRBV5-1; j_gene: TRBJ1-5
CDR3aa: CASSLNRGWNGYTF; v_gene: TRBV5-4; j_gene: TRBJ1-2
CDR3aa: CASSLTGVSTDTQYF; v_gene: TRBV7-2; j_gene: TRBJ2-3
CDR3aa: CASSPAGGTEAEQFF; v_gene: TRBV28; j_gene: TRBJ2-1
CDR3aa: CSARWEASYNEQFF; v_gene: TRBV20-1; j_gene: TRBJ2-1
CDR3aa: CASSSTTSTDTQYF; v_gene: TRBV19; j_gene: TRBJ2-3
CDR3aa: CASSSRIAGSRRAQYF; v_gene: TRBV2; j_gene: TRBJ2-5
CDR3aa: CASSQFGQIKETQYF; v_gene: TRBV7-3; j_gene: TRBJ2-5
CDR3aa: CASREGQGASNSPLHF; v_gene: TRBV6-6; j_gene: TRBJ1-6
CDR3aa: CSVSSTMNTEAFF; v_gene: TRBV29-1; j_gene: TRBJ1-1
CDR3aa: CASRHTSGRAYEQFF; v_gene: TRBV11-2; j_gene: TRBJ2-1
CDR3aa: CASSRGQVTYNEQFF; v_gene: TRBV19; j_gene: TRBJ2-1
CDR3aa: CSVETQESGGDPYGYTF; v_gene: TRBV29-1; j_gene: TRBJ1-2
CDR3aa: CASSERTANYGYTF; v_gene: TRBV2; j_gene: TRBJ1-2
CDR3aa: CASSWYRDSNEQFF; v_gene: TRBV28; j_gene: TRBJ2-1
CDR3aa: CASRLRWGGSVSEAFF; v_gene: TRBV27; j_gene: TRBJ1-1
CDR3aa: CASGLGTNSNQPQHF; v_gene: TRBV12-5; j_gene: TRBJ1-5
CDR3aa: CASSDRQGAIYGYTF; v_gene: TRBV28; j_gene: TRBJ1-2
CDR3aa: CATAPGTNEKLFF; v_gene: TRBV10-2; j_gene: TRBJ1-4
CDR3aa: CATSDARTDQPQHF; v_gene: TRBV24-1; j_gene: TRBJ1-5
CDR3aa: CASSEITSGYTQYF; v_gene: TRBV2; j_gene: TRBJ2-3
CDR3aa: CASSPGQGRMTHSNQPQHF; v_gene: TRBV7-4; j_gene: TRBJ1-5
CDR3aa: CASRGNTDTQYF; v_gene: TRBV6-2/TRBV6-3; j_gene: TRBJ2-3